Following are 20 T cell receptor beta chains from one sample sequenced in a study of T cell responses to AZD1222 COVID-19 vaccine. Only in-frame clones appear in the TCRdb table, and some are missing; sequencing was by immunoSEQ multiplex PCR. The data hold 140,000 to 150,000 clones, with about 82% observed a single time. The sequencing used peripheral blood, collected 28 days after the second AZD1222 dose. Receptor source: an adult who received the AZD1222 COVID-19 vaccine.

The chain links TRBV2 to TRBJ1-2, with 9 bases that match TRBD1. This CDR3 has 14 amino acids. The J segment lost 2 bases and the V segment lost 6 bases, leaving 4 bases of the junction unmatched. Looked up from germline, CDR1 is SNHLY and CDR2 is FYNNEI. In DNA form, the CDR3 reads TGTGCCAGCAGGGACAGGGGCGCAAACTATGGCTACACCTTC. Translating it yields CASRDRGANYGYTF.

This sequence joins TRBV12-5 and TRBJ1-2; no clear D gene. The CDR3 length is 14 residues. V was trimmed by 7 bases and J by 0 bases, leaving 12 bases between them. Looked up from germline, CDR1 is LGHNT and CDR2 is FRNRAP. The CDR3 DNA is TGTGCTAGTGCCCAACGGGTTACTAACTATGGCTACACCTTC. Protein product: CASAQRVTNYGYTF.

V usage is TRBV18 and J usage is TRBJ1-2; D uncertain. V lost 4 bases, J lost 8 bases, and 8 bases lay in between. The CDR3 runs to 11 residues. CDR1 and CDR2 from the germline V gene are KGHSH and LQKENI. In DNA form, the CDR3 reads TGTGCCAGCTCACAGGGCCAGGGCTACACCTTC. This codes for CASSQGQGYTF. The full variable domain, in which reference TRBV18 and TRBJ1-2 provide the parts outside the CDR3, is NAGVMQNPRHLVRRRGQEARLRCSPMKGHSHVYWYRQLPEEGLKFMVYLQKENIIDESGMPKERFSAEFPKEGPSILRIQQVVRGDSAAYFCASSQGQGYTFGSGTRLTVV.

J is TRBJ1-2 and V is TRBV15; D is uncertain. Germline CDR1 is LNHNV and CDR2 is YYDKDF (reference sequence). V lost 0 bases and J lost 6, with 14 bases in between. The CDR3 contains 15 residues. CDR3 protein: CATSREVGSYHGYTF. CDR3 bases: TGTGCCACCAGCAGAGAGGTGGGATCTTATCATGGCTACACCTTC.

The rearrangement links TRBV28 to TRBJ1-4; 9 bases are a match to TRBD1. CDR3 length equals 15 residues. Germline CDR1 MDHEN, CDR2 SYDVKM. After removal of 8 bases from V and 1 base from J, the junction contained 5 bases not matched to a gene. This CDR3 is CASATGGKTNEKLFF. The CDR3 nucleotides are TGTGCCAGCGCGACAGGGGGGAAAACTAATGAAAAACTGTTTTTT.

On this clone: Other nucleotide sequences in the sample specify the same CDR3. The chain links TRBV27 to TRBJ1-2; no clear D. This CDR3 has 13 residues. Looked up from germline, CDR1 is MNHEY and CDR2 is SMNVEV (reference sequence). Trimming stripped 2 bases from V and 2 bases from J, with 6 bases between. The CDR3 DNA is TGTGCCAGCAGTTTAGGCCAGAACTATGGCTACACCTTC. Protein: CASSLGQNYGYTF.

The DNA for the CDR3 is TGTGCCAGCTCAGAGGAGATAGGGGCCTATAATTCACCCCTCCACTTT. This encodes CASSEEIGAYNSPLHF. The chain carries TRBV18 and TRBJ1-6, with a weak D call TRBD1 (5 bases). Between the trimmed V and J ends, which lost 5 bases and 2 bases, there was a span of 13 bases. Germline V gene lookup returns CDR1 KGHSH and CDR2 LQKENI. CDR3 size: 16 residues. Complete variable domain (other parts from reference TRBV18 and TRBJ1-6): NAGVMQNPRHLVRRRGQEARLRCSPMKGHSHVYWYRQLPEEGLKFMVYLQKENIIDESGMPKERFSAEFPKEGPSILRIQQVVRGDSAAYFCASSEEIGAYNSPLHFGNGTRLTVT.

The CDR3 spells CASSEGVGLTF. For the CDR3, the DNA is TGTGCCAGCAGTGAAGGGGTTGGACTCACCTTC. The chain joins TRBV6-1 to TRBJ1-2, with unresolved D. The CDR3 loop spans 11 amino acids. CDR1 and CDR2 from the germline V gene are MNHNS and SASEGT. V was shortened by 1 base and J by 13 bases, with 10 bases between the two germline ends.

This chain joins TRBV5-1 and TRBJ2-7; no clear D. Per germline, CDR1 SGHRS and CDR2 YFSETQ. V lost 3 bases to trimming and J lost 1 base, with 8 bases between them. CDR3 length equals 13 residues. Here the CDR3 DNA reads TGCGCCAGCAGCTCGGACGTATCCTACGAGCAGTACTTC. Its protein product is CASSSDVSYEQYF.

This clone showed up just a few times. The chain employs TRBV11-2 and TRBJ1-6; no firm D call. V shed 5 bases and J shed 9 bases, with 17 bases lying between them. CDR3 length: 15 amino acids. The germline V gene encodes CDR1 SGHAT and CDR2 FQNNGV. CDR3 protein: CASSQDLVGISPLHF. The CDR3 DNA reads as TGTGCCAGCAGCCAAGACCTGGTCGGCATTTCACCCCTCCACTTT.

The V call is TRBV3-1 (or the pseudogene TRBV3-2), the J call TRBJ2-1, with D possibly TRBD2 on 5 matching bases. The length of the CDR3 is 13 residues. Trimming stripped 5 bases from V and 9 bases from J, with 14 bases between. CDR1 and CDR2 from the germline V gene are LGHDT and YNNKEL (reference sequence). CDR3 coding DNA: TGTGCCAGCAGCTTAAACGGCGGGTTTGAGCAGTTCTTC. Protein: CASSLNGGFEQFF.

This sequence joins TRBV6-4 and TRBJ2-1; the D gene is possibly TRBD2 (5 bases). Germline loops: CDR1 MRHNA, CDR2 SNTAGT. V shed 5 bases and J shed 0 bases, with 11 bases lying between them. CDR3 size: 15 residues. The CDR3 is CASSSGLSSYNEQFF. CDR3 DNA: TGTGCCAGCAGTTCCGGACTGAGCTCCTACAATGAGCAGTTCTTC.

CDR3 amino acids: CASSLDLPWAGANVLTF. CDR3 sequence (DNA): TGTGCCAGCAGCTTAGACCTTCCGTGGGCGGGGGCCAACGTCCTGACTTTC. The chain has TRBV11-2 and TRBJ2-6; D is uncertain. The CDR3 runs 17 residues. V lost 0 bases to trimming and J lost 4 bases, with 13 bases between them. Germline-derived CDR1 and CDR2 are SGHAT and FQNNGV.

The V gene is TRBV2, the J gene TRBJ2-3; TRBD2 aligns across 15 bases. CDR3 length: 16 residues. The germline CDR1 and CDR2 sequences are SNHLY and FYNNEI. V lost 6 bases to trimming and J lost 4 bases; unmatched junction nucleotides: 5. CDR3 nucleotide sequence: TGTGCCAGCAGACCCGGACTAGCGGGGGGGGCAGATACGCAGTATTTT. As protein: CASRPGLAGGADTQYF.

This clone was detected only a few times. V is TRBV6-5 and J is TRBJ1-2; D gene unclear. CDR1 MNHEY and CDR2 SVGAGI come from the germline V gene. V shed 0 bases and J shed 7 bases, with 9 bases lying between them. The CDR3 has 13 amino acids. Here the CDR3 reads CASSYSGVGGYTF. The CDR3 bases are TGTGCCAGCAGTTACTCGGGTGTGGGTGGCTACACCTTC.

This clone turned up a few times. This chain links TRBV9 with TRBJ1-3; D remains unclear. Germline V CDR1 and CDR2: SGDLS, YYNGEE. With 0 bases removed from V and 7 bases from J, the gap between germline ends came to 5 bases. The CDR3 contains 12 residues. The CDR3 loop reads CASSVDGNTIYF. CDR3 DNA: TGTGCCAGCAGCGTAGATGGGAACACCATATATTTT.

The rearrangement joins TRBV30 to TRBJ1-1; D is unclear. The CDR3 has 15 amino acids. Germline CDR1 and CDR2: GTSNPN and SVGIG (reference sequence). V was trimmed by 4 bases and J by 1 base, leaving 16 bases between them. The DNA of the CDR3 is TGTGCCTGGACTGGCCGAGGGCCGGGGAACACTGAAGCTTTCTTT. Amino acids: CAWTGRGPGNTEAFF.

V gene TRBV18 combines with J gene TRBJ1-1; D is uncertain. Trimming stripped 3 bases from V and 3 bases from J, with 8 bases between. Germline CDR1 and CDR2: KGHSH and LQKENI. The CDR3 length is 13 residues. CDR3 nucleotide sequence: TGTGCCAGCTCACCGTCCACGTACACTGAAGCTTTCTTT. This sequence encodes CASSPSTYTEAFF.

The rearrangement joins TRBV19 to TRBJ1-5; TRBD1 agrees at 8 bases. This CDR3 region has 13 residues. Germline-derived CDR1 and CDR2 are LNHDA and SQIVND (reference sequence). V was pared by 8 bases and J by 4 bases, with 4 bases of the junction left unmatched. The CDR3 sequence: CASARDRNQPQHF. The CDR3 nucleotides read TGTGCCAGTGCGAGGGACAGGAATCAGCCCCAGCATTTT.

The rearrangement uses TRBV4-2 and TRBJ2-3; perhaps D is TRBD1 or TRBD2 (6 bases each). Germline CDR1 is LGHNA and CDR2 is YNFKEQ. The CDR3 has 15 amino acids. The V gene lost 0 bases and the J gene lost 4 bases, with 11 bases spanning the gap. CDR3 DNA: TGTGCCAGCAGCCAAGATGCAGGGGAGGCAGATACGCAGTATTTT. Amino acids: CASSQDAGEADTQYF.